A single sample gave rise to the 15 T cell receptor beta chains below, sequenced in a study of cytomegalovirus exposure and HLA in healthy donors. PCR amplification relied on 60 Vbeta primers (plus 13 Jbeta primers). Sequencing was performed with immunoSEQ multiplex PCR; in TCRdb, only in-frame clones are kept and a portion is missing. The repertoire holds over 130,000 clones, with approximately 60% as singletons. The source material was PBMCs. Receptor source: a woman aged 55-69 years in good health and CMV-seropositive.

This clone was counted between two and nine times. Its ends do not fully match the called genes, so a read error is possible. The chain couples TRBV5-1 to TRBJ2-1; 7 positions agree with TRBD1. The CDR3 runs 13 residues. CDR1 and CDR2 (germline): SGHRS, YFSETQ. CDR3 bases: TGCGTCAGCAGCCCGGGACAGTACAATGAGCAGTTCTTC. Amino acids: CVSSPGQYNEQFF.

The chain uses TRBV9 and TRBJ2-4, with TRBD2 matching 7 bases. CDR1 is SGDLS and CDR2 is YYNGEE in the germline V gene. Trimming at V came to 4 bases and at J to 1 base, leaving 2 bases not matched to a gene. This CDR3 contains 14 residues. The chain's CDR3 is CASSPGGAKNIQYF. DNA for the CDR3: TGTGCCAGCAGCCCCGGGGGGGCCAAAAACATTCAGTACTTC.

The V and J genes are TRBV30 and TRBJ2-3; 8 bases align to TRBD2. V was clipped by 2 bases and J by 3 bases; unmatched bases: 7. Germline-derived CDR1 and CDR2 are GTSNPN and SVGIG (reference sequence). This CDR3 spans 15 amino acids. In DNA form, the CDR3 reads TGTGCCTGGAGTCCGGGACTAGGAAATACAGATACGCAGTATTTT. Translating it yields CAWSPGLGNTDTQYF.

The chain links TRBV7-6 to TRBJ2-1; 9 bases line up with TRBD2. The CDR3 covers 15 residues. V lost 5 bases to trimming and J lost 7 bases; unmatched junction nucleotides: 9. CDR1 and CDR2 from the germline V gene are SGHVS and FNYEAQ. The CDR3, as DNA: TGTGCCAGCAGCCCCTCGGGACTAGCACGGAATGAGCAGTTCTTC. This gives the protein CASSPSGLARNEQFF.

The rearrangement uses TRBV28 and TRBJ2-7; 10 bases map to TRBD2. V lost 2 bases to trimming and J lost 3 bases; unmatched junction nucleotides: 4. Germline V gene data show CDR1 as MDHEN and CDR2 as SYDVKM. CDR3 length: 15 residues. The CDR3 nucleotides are TGTGCCAGCAGTTTACTTACTAGCGGGAACTACGAGCAGTACTTC. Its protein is CASSLLTSGNYEQYF. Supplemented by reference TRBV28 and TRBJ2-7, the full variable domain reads DVKVTQSSRYLVKRTGEKVFLECVQDMDHENMFWYRQDPGLGLRLIYFSYDVKMKEKGDIPEGYSVSREKKERFSLILESASTNQTSMYLCASSLLTSGNYEQYFGPGTRLTVT.

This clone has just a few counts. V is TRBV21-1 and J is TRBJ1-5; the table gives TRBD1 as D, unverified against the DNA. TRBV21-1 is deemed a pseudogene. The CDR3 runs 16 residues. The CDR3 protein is CASSPWARQSNQPQHF. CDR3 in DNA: TGTGCCAGCAGCCCCTGGGCCCGACAGAGCAATCAGCCCCAGCATTTT.

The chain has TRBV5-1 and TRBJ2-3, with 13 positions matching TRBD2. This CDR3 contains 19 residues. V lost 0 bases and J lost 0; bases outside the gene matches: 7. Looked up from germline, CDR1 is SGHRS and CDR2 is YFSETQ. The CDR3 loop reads CASSLDYPGLAGSTDTQYF. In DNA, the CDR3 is TGCGCCAGCAGCTTGGATTACCCGGGACTAGCGGGGAGCACAGATACGCAGTATTTT.

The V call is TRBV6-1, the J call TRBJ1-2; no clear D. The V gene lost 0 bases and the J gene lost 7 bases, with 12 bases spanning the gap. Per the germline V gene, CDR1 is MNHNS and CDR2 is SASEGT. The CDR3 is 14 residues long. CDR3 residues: CASSEAGGVRGYTF. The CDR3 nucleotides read TGTGCCAGCAGTGAAGCGGGCGGGGTCCGTGGCTACACCTTC.

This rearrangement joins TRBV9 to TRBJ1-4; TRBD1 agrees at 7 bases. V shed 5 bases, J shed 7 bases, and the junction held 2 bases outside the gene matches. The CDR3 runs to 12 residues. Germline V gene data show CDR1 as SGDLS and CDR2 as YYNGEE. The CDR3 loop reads CASRGDSEKLFF. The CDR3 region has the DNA TGTGCCAGCAGAGGGGACAGTGAAAAACTGTTTTTT.

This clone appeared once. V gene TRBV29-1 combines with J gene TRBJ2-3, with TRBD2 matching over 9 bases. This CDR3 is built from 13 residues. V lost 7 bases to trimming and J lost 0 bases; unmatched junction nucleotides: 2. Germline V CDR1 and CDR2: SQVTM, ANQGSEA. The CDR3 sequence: CSAREGSTDTQYF. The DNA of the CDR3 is TGCAGCGCGCGGGAGGGCAGCACAGATACGCAGTATTTT.

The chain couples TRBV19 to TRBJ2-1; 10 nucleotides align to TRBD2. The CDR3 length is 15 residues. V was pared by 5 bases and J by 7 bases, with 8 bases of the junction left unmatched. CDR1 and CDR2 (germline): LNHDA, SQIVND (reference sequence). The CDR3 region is CASSFRTSGANEQFF. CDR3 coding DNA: TGTGCCAGTAGTTTTAGGACTAGCGGTGCGAATGAGCAGTTCTTC.

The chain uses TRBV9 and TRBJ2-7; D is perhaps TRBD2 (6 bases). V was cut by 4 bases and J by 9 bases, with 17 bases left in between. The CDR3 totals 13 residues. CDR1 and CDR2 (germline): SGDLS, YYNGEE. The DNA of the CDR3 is TGTGCCAGCAGCCCTCTTTACCCGGGAGCGCAGTACTTC. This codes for CASSPLYPGAQYF. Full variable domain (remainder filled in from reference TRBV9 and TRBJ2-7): DSGVTQTPKHLITATGQRVTLRCSPRSGDLSVYWYQQSLDQGLQFLIQYYNGEERAKGNILERFSAQQFPDLHSELNLSSLELGDSALYFCASSPLYPGAQYFGPGTRLTVT.

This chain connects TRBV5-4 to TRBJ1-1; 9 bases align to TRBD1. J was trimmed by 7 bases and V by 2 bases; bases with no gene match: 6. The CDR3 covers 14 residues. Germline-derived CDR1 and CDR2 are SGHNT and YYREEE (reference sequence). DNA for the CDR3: TGTGCCAGCAGCTTAGATACAGGGGGCCTTGAAGCTTTCTTT. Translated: CASSLDTGGLEAFF.

The CDR3 loop reads CASSFQDSTDTQYF. CDR3 in DNA: TGTGCCAGCAGTTTTCAGGATAGCACAGATACGCAGTATTTT. This rearrangement joins TRBV6-5 to TRBJ2-3; D not certain. Trimming cost V 4 bases and J 0 bases, with 8 bases left between them. Germline CDR1 and CDR2: MNHEY and SVGAGI. The CDR3 runs 14 residues.

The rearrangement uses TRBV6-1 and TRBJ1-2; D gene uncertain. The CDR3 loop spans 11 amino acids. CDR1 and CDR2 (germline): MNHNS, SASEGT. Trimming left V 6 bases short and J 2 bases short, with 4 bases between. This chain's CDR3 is CASSPNYGYTF. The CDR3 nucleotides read TGTGCCAGCAGCCCAAACTATGGCTACACCTTC.